This passage covers 10 T cell receptor beta chains from one sample sequenced in a study of glioma-infiltrating T cells. TCR alpha and beta CDR3 regions were amplified from RNA using iRepertoire nested multiplex PCR. TCRdb reprocessed the multiplex PCR reads with MiXCR, giving one entry per CDR3 protein. The table includes about 180,000 distinct CDR3 sequences, more than 35% detected once. Input material: glioma tissue, nonneoplastic brain tissue, or PBMCs (not recorded which). These receptors were obtained from a human donor with low-grade glioma or glioblastoma, undergoing nonglioma brain surgery, or in good health (not recorded which).

A note on this clonotype: A much bigger clone sits one base away, suggesting this may be a read error. V and J are TRBV20-1 and TRBJ2-3; D gene uncertain. Germline-derived CDR1 and CDR2 are DFQATT and SNEGSKA (reference sequence). The CDR3 spans 14 residues. V was shortened by 0 bases and J by 1 base, with 8 bases between the two germline ends. CDR3 sequence (DNA): TGCAGTGCTAGAGAGCCAGAGGGCACAGATACGCAGTATTTT. Its translation is CSAREPEGTDTQYF.

The sample holds many counts of this clonotype. The chain joins TRBV20-1 to TRBJ2-2; D may be TRBD2 (6 bases). CDR1 is DFQATT and CDR2 is SNEGSKA in the germline V gene (reference sequence). The CDR3 has 13 residues. The V and J ends lost 6 bases and 6 bases respectively, with 14 bases between them. Here the CDR3 reads CSAKTRWAGELFF. The DNA of the CDR3 is TGCAGTGCCAAGACTAGATGGGCCGGGGAGCTGTTTTTT.

Of note for this clonotype: A much larger clone differs from this one at a single base, so this may be a read error. The rearrangement links TRBV24-1 to TRBJ2-3, with D unclear. Deletions cut 4 bases from V and 1 base from J, with 14 bases between. The germline V gene has CDR1 KGHDR and CDR2 SFDVKD. CDR3 size: 16 residues. This chain's CDR3 is CATSDTARGRTDTQYF. CDR3 nucleotide sequence: TGTGCCACCAGTGACACCGCGAGAGGCCGCACAGATACGCAGTATTTT.

A remark on this clonotype: This may be a read error: a much more frequent sequence differs by one nucleotide. The chain has TRBV27 and TRBJ2-7; perhaps TRBD2 as D (6 bases). Germline V lookup: CDR1 MNHEY, CDR2 SMNVEV (reference sequence). CDR3 length: 14 amino acids. The CDR3 is CACRQPGATYEQYF. CDR3 DNA: TGTGCCTGCAGACAACCGGGAGCAACCTACGAGCAGTACTTC.

This clonotype was seen a few times. The rearrangement joins TRBV29-1 to TRBJ2-1, with 7 bases identical to TRBD2. The CDR3 spans 14 residues. Per germline, CDR1 SQVTM and CDR2 ANQGSEA. J was trimmed by 0 bases and V by 4 bases; bases with no gene match: 3. CDR3 sequence: CSVGGGSSYNEQFF. CDR3 DNA: TGCAGCGTTGGGGGGGGAAGCTCCTACAATGAGCAGTTCTTC.

A word on this clonotype: This may arise from a read error, as a much more abundant clone is one base away. The J gene is TRBJ1-5, the V gene TRBV2; D may be TRBD1 (6 bases). The length of the CDR3 is 13 residues. Trimming took 3 bases from V and 5 from J, leaving 8 bases between them. Germline CDR1 and CDR2: SNHLY and FYNNEI. CDR3 DNA: TGTGCCAGCAGTGAGGACAGCTATCAGCCCCAGCATTTT. It encodes CASSEDSYQPQHF.

This clonotype was seen a single time. A single base separates this from a much larger clone, so it may be a read error. The V and J genes are TRBV7-2 and TRBJ2-2; D remains unclear. The V gene lost 5 bases and the J gene lost 6 bases, with 13 bases spanning the gap. The CDR3 is made up of 14 amino acids. The germline CDR1 and CDR2 sequences are SGHTA and FQGNSA. CDR3 protein: CASSHPERAGELFF. The CDR3 coding sequence is TGTGCCAGCAGCCACCCTGAAAGGGCCGGGGAGCTGTTTTTT.

A word on this clonotype: A single base separates this from a much larger clone, so it may be a read error. CDR3 DNA sequence: TGTGCCACCACTAGAGAGAAGACTGAAGCTTTCTTT. Its translation: CATTREKTEAFF. The V call is TRBV10-3, the J call TRBJ1-1; D gene uncertain. Germline CDR1 and CDR2: ENHRY and SYGVKD. The CDR3 totals 12 residues. The germline V and J ends were trimmed by 10 bases and 5 bases, with 14 bases remaining between them.

This chain connects TRBV5-8 to TRBJ2-1; D may be TRBD1 (7 bases). The CDR3 has 16 residues. Looked up from germline, CDR1 is SGHTS and CDR2 is YDEGEE. V was shortened by 4 bases and J by 2 bases, with 16 bases between the two germline ends. CDR3 region: CASSLRGAQTYNEQFF. The CDR3 DNA reads TGTGCCAGCAGCCTCAGGGGGGCCCAAACCTACAATGAGCAGTTCTTC.

The chain employs TRBV18 and TRBJ2-1, with D tentatively TRBD2 (7 bases). CDR3 length: 15 amino acids. V was shortened by 5 bases and J by 7 bases, with 18 bases between the two germline ends. CDR1 KGHSH and CDR2 LQKENI come from the germline V gene. The CDR3: CASSSGQAGLNEQFF. The CDR3 nucleotides read TGTGCCAGCTCATCGGGACAAGCGGGATTGAATGAGCAGTTCTTC. The whole variable domain, remainder taken from reference TRBV18 and TRBJ2-1, is NAGVMQNPRHLVRRRGQEARLRCSPMKGHSHVYWYRQLPEEGLKFMVYLQKENIIDESGMPKERFSAEFPKEGPSILRIQQVVRGDSAAYFCASSSGQAGLNEQFFGPGTRLTVL.